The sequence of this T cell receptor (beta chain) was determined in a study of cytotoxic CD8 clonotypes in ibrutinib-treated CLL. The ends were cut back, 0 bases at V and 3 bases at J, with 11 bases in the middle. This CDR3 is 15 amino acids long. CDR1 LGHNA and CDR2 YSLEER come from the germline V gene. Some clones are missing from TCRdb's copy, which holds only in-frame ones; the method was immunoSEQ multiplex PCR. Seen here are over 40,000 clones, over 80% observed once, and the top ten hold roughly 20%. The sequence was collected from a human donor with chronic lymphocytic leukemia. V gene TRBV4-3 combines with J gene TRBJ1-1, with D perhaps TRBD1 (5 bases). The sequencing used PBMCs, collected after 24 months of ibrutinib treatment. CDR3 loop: CASSQEGRLDTEAFF. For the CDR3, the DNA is TGCGCCAGCAGCCAAGAGGGACGGTTGGACACTGAAGCTTTCTTT.